The 21 T cell receptor beta chains given below trace back to one sample, sequenced in a study of human T cells and chemical hapten exposure. TCRdb reprocessed the RACE reads via MiXCR and lists one record per CDR3 protein. The sample yields about 160,000 distinct CDR3 sequences, roughly a quarter seen once. As for time point: patch test 3, about 24 weeks after DPC sensitization. Stated treatment: therapeutic diphenylcyclopropenone sensitization with weekly scalp DPC. Sample: whole blood, taken in connection with sensitization to the hapten diphenylcyclopropenone (DPC). Source of these receptors: a woman aged 18-29 years with alopecia areata. Some clones in this sample may be carry-over from other donors' samples.

This chain uses TRBV5-4 with TRBJ2-7; 11 bases match TRBD2. V was pared by 0 bases and J by 0 bases, with 5 bases of the junction left unmatched. CDR1 is SGHNT, CDR2 YYREEE, per germline (reference sequence). The CDR3 length is 17 residues. Here the CDR3 DNA reads TGTGCCAGCAGCTTGGTGGTACTAGCGGGGGTCTCCTACGAGCAGTACTTC. Its protein is CASSLVVLAGVSYEQYF.

This clonotype was detected many times. The chain recombines TRBV7-9 with TRBJ2-1; 11 bases are a match to TRBD2. Germline lookup yields CDR1 SEHNR and CDR2 FQNEAQ (reference sequence). This CDR3 spans 16 amino acids. J lost 1 base, V lost 4 bases, and 3 bases had no gene match. The CDR3 spells CASSWGLAESYNEQFF. The CDR3 coding sequence is TGTGCCAGCAGCTGGGGACTAGCGGAGTCCTACAATGAGCAGTTCTTC.

Concerning this clonotype: One base away lies a much larger clone, so this may be a sequencing read error. The chain employs TRBV7-2 and TRBJ2-7, with TRBD1 matching 9 bases. The CDR3 consists of 13 residues. Germline V gene data show CDR1 as SGHTA and CDR2 as FQGNSA. CDR3 sequence: CVSSFGQGFEQYF. CDR3 nucleotides: TGTGTCAGCAGCTTCGGACAGGGGTTCGAGCAGTACTTC.

The genes are TRBV6-4 and TRBJ2-1; 7 nucleotides align to TRBD1. V was clipped by 0 bases and J by 4 bases; unmatched bases: 6. This CDR3 has 16 amino acids. CDR1 is MRHNA and CDR2 is SNTAGT in the germline V gene. CDR3 in amino acids: CASSDSMRQGYNEQFF. For the CDR3, the DNA is TGTGCCAGCAGTGACTCGATGCGACAGGGATACAATGAGCAGTTCTTC.

This clonotype turned up a few times. The rearrangement joins TRBV6-1 to TRBJ1-3; D not certain. The CDR3 is 16 amino acids. Germline CDR1 MNHNS, CDR2 SASEGT. The V end lost 2 bases, the J end lost 0 bases, and 11 bases lay between the germline ends. In DNA form, the CDR3 reads TGTGCCAGCAGTGAAAGGATGGGTGCCTCTGGAAACACCATATATTTT. This sequence encodes CASSERMGASGNTIYF.

This clonotype was found a few times. The chain links TRBV10-3 to TRBJ2-5, with 7 positions matching TRBD2. Per the germline V gene, CDR1 is ENHRY and CDR2 is SYGVKD. This CDR3 contains 12 residues. J was trimmed by 4 bases and V by 11 bases; bases with no gene match: 7. The CDR3 DNA is TGTGCCCACGGGGAGGGGCGAGAGACCCAGTACTTC. Its protein is CAHGEGRETQYF.

The rearrangement uses TRBV12-3 or TRBV12-4 and TRBJ2-3, with D perhaps assigned TRBD1 or TRBD2 (6 bases each). V dropped 9 bases and J dropped 6 bases, with 16 bases sitting between them. The CDR3 runs 13 residues. The DNA for the CDR3 is TGTGCCAGTAGGGGGAGGAGTACCGATACGCAGTATTTT. Translating gives CASRGRSTDTQYF.

The genes are TRBV6-5 and TRBJ1-5, with 7 nucleotides matching TRBD1. With 5 bases clipped from V and 4 bases from J, the junction kept 5 bases outside the gene matches. CDR1 is MNHEY and CDR2 is SVGAGI in the germline V gene. This CDR3 is 14 amino acids long. The CDR3 spells CASSPRDRNQPQHF. The CDR3 DNA reads as TGTGCCAGCAGTCCCCGGGACAGAAATCAGCCCCAGCATTTT.

This clonotype showed up many times. The V gene is TRBV29-1, the J gene TRBJ2-1; maybe TRBD1 (5 bases). The ends were cut back, 5 bases at V and 2 bases at J, with 13 bases in the middle. This CDR3 has 14 residues. Germline CDR1 reads SQVTM; CDR2 reads ANQGSEA. CDR3 protein: CSVPLGQPYNEQFF. In DNA form, the CDR3 reads TGCAGCGTTCCTCTAGGACAACCCTACAATGAGCAGTTCTTC.

There are a few counts of this clonotype. J is TRBJ2-1 and V is TRBV6-2 or TRBV6-3; D not resolved. CDR1 and CDR2 from the germline V gene are MNHEY and SVGEGT. The V and J ends lost 0 bases and 0 bases respectively, with 9 bases between them. The CDR3 totals 16 residues. CDR3 residues: CASSYSLLRSYNEQFF. The CDR3 nucleotides read TGTGCCAGCAGTTACTCGCTTCTCCGCTCCTACAATGAGCAGTTCTTC.

This clonotype was counted a few times. V usage is TRBV20-1 and J usage is TRBJ2-2, with D unclear. CDR1 is DFQATT and CDR2 is SNEGSKA in the germline V gene (reference sequence). V dropped 3 bases and J dropped 5 bases, with 7 bases sitting between them. This CDR3 has 12 amino acids. CDR3 in DNA: TGCAGTGCTAGCTGGGGAACCGGGGAGCTGTTTTTT. Its protein product is CSASWGTGELFF.

The chain combines TRBV4-2 with TRBJ1-1; TRBD1 is a possible D gene (5 bases). The germline V gene has CDR1 LGHNA and CDR2 YNFKEQ. This CDR3 has 15 amino acids. V lost 0 bases and J 1 base, leaving 9 bases between the germline ends. In DNA, the CDR3 is TGTGCCAGCAGCCAAGATGGCCAGGGGAACACTGAAGCTTTCTTT. Its translation is CASSQDGQGNTEAFF.

The chain employs TRBV20-1 and TRBJ2-3; D gene uncertain. The CDR3 contains 13 residues. V shed 4 bases and J shed 1 base, with 9 bases lying between them. From germline, CDR1 is DFQATT and CDR2 SNEGSKA (reference sequence). CDR3 amino acids: CSANQPGTDTQYF. CDR3 nucleotides: TGCAGTGCTAATCAACCAGGCACAGATACGCAGTATTTT.

There are a few counts of this clonotype. This chain connects TRBV7-9 to TRBJ2-3, with 10 bases lining up with TRBD1. The length of the CDR3 is 14 residues. J lost 4 bases, V lost 10 bases, and 8 bases had no gene match. CDR1 and CDR2 from the germline V gene are SEHNR and FQNEAQ (reference sequence). CDR3 loop: CANNDRGLADTQYF. For the CDR3, the DNA is TGTGCCAACAATGACAGGGGGCTGGCAGATACGCAGTATTTT.

This rearrangement joins TRBV28 to TRBJ2-3; 10 bases align to TRBD2. The V segment lost 3 bases and the J segment 6 bases; nucleotides outside the gene matches: 6. Germline CDR1 is MDHEN and CDR2 is SYDVKM. CDR3 length: 15 residues. The CDR3 loop reads CASSFPSGGRDTQYF. CDR3 coding DNA: TGTGCCAGCAGTTTCCCTAGCGGGGGCCGGGATACGCAGTATTTT.

The chain recombines TRBV5-6 with TRBJ2-7, with D possibly being TRBD1 or TRBD2 (5 bases each). From germline, CDR1 is SGHDT and CDR2 YYEEEE. The ends were cut back, 4 bases at V and 6 bases at J, with 17 bases in the middle. There are 14 residues in the CDR3. The CDR3 sequence is CASSAGTAEREQYF. CDR3 sequence (DNA): TGTGCCAGCAGCGCCGGGACGGCGGAGCGCGAGCAGTACTTC.

This clonotype has a count of ten or more. J is TRBJ1-2 and V is TRBV29-1; a possible D gene is TRBD1 (5 bases). The CDR3 totals 11 residues. Germline CDR1 reads SQVTM; CDR2 reads ANQGSEA. V dropped 6 bases and J dropped 6 bases, with 11 bases sitting between them. Here the CDR3 reads CSVLGGDGYTF. For the CDR3, the DNA is TGCAGCGTCCTTGGGGGAGATGGCTACACCTTC.

This rearrangement joins TRBV4-3 to TRBJ1-5; D gene uncertain. The CDR3 covers 13 residues. V lost 0 bases and J 6 bases, leaving 6 bases between the germline ends. Germline CDR1 reads LGHNA; CDR2 reads YSLEER. Here the CDR3 DNA reads TGCGCCAGCAGCCAAGATCTGAGTCAGCCCCAGCATTTT. This gives the protein CASSQDLSQPQHF.

This clonotype was seen a few times. V usage is TRBV7-9 and J usage is TRBJ1-4; 8 bases agree with TRBD1. Germline assignment: CDR1 SEHNR and CDR2 FQNEAQ (reference sequence). Trimming cost V 5 bases and J 12 bases; bases outside gene matches: 14. This CDR3 has 15 amino acids. DNA for the CDR3: TGTGCCAGCAGCCTAAGACAGGGGACTTCTGAGGAACTGTTTTTT. Encoded protein: CASSLRQGTSEELFF.

This clonotype was seen many times. This chain links TRBV7-9 with TRBJ2-2; D gene ambiguous. Trimming took off 2 bases at V and 5 bases at J, with 6 bases between the two ends. Looked up from germline, CDR1 is SEHNR and CDR2 is FQNEAQ (reference sequence). The CDR3 runs to 13 residues. Written as DNA, the CDR3 is TGTGCCAGCAGCTTACTCACAACCGGGGAGCTGTTTTTT. Amino acid sequence: CASSLLTTGELFF.

The table lists this clonotype with many counts. The chain is built from TRBV20-1 and TRBJ2-7; D is undetermined. Per germline, CDR1 DFQATT and CDR2 SNEGSKA (reference sequence). This CDR3 has 13 amino acids. V dropped 0 bases and J dropped 4 bases, with 10 bases sitting between them. This CDR3 reads CSARDSGHYEQYF. The DNA for the CDR3 is TGCAGTGCTAGAGACAGTGGCCATTACGAGCAGTACTTC.